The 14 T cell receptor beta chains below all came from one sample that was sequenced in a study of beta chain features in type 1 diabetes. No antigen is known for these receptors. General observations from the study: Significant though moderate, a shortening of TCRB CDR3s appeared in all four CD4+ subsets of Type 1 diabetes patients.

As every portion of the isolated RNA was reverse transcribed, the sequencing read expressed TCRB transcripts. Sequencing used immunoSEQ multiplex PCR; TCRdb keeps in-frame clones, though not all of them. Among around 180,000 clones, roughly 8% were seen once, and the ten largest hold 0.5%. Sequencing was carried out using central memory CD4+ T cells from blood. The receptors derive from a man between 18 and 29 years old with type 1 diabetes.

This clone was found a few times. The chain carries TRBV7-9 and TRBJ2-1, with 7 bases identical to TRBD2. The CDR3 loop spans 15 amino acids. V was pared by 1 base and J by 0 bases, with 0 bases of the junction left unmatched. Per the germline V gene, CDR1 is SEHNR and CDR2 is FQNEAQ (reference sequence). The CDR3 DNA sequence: TGTGCCAGCAGCTTAGGCGGGGGCTCCTACAATGAGCAGTTCTTC. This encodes CASSLGGGSYNEQFF. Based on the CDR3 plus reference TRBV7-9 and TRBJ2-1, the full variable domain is DTGVSQNPRHKITKRGQNVTFRCDPISEHNRLYWYRQTLGQGPEFLTYFQNEAQLEKSRLLSDRFSAERPKGSFSTLEIQRTEQGDSAMYLCASSLGGGSYNEQFFGPGTRLTVL.

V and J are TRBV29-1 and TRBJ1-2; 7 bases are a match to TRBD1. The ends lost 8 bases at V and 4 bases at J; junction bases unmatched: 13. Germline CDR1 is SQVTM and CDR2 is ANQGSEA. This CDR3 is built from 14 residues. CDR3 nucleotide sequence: TGCAGCCCAAAGAGAAGGGGGCAGAGCTATGGCTACACCTTC. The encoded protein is CSPKRRGQSYGYTF. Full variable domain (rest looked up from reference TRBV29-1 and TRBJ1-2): SAVISQKPSRDICQRGTSLTIQCQVDSQVTMMFWYRQQPGQSLTLIATANQGSEATYESGFVIDKFPISRPNLTFSTLTVSNMSPEDSSIYLCSPKRRGQSYGYTFGSGTRLTVV.

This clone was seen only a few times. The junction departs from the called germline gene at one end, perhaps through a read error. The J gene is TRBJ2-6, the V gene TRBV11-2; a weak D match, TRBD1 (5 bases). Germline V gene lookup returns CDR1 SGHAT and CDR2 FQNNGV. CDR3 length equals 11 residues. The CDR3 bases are TGTGCCAGCAGCCTAAAGACAGTTAGCATTTTC. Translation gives CASSLKTVSIF.

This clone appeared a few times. The CDR3 nucleotides read TGTGCCAGCAGCCCCTATGGACAGGGGATGAGCAATCAGCCCCAGCATTTT. Protein: CASSPYGQGMSNQPQHF. The chain has TRBV4-2 and TRBJ1-5; 9 bases fit TRBD1. Germline V CDR1 and CDR2: LGHNA, YNFKEQ. The V and J ends lost 4 bases and 1 base, in that order; junction bases with no gene match: 8. The CDR3 runs 17 residues.

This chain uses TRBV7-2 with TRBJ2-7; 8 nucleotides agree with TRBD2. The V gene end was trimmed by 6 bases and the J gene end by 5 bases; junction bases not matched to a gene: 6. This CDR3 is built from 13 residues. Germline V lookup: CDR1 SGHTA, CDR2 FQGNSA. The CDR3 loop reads CASRGTRIHEQYF. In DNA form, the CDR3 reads TGTGCCAGCAGGGGGACTAGGATCCACGAGCAGTACTTC.

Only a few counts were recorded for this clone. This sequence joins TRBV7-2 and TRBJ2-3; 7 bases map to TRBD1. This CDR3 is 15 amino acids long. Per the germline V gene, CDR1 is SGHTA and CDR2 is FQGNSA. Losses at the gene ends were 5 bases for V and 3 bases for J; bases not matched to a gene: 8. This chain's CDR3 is CASSARQGLTDTQYF. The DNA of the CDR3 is TGTGCCAGCAGCGCGAGACAGGGTTTAACAGATACGCAGTATTTT.

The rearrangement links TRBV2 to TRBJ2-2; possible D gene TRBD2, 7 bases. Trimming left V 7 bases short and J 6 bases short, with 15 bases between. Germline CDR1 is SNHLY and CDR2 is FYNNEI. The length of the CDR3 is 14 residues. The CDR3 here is CASTLRGAAGELFF. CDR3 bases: TGTGCCAGCACCCTCCGGGGGGCAGCCGGGGAGCTGTTTTTT.

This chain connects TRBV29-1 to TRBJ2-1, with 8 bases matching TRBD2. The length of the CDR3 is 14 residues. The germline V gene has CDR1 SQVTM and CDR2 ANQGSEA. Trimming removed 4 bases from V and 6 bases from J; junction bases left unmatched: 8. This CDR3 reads CSVVGLANSNEQFF. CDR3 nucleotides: TGCAGCGTTGTCGGACTAGCCAATTCCAATGAGCAGTTCTTC.

CDR3 DNA: TGTGCCAGCAGCTCCAGGGAGGGACAGCCCCAGCATTTT. It codes for CASSSREGQPQHF. V and J are TRBV7-6 and TRBJ1-5; weak D call: TRBD1 (5 bases). The CDR3 sequence is 13 residues long. Germline V CDR1 and CDR2: SGHVS, FNYEAQ. The V end lost 4 bases, the J end lost 7 bases, and 11 bases lay between the germline ends.

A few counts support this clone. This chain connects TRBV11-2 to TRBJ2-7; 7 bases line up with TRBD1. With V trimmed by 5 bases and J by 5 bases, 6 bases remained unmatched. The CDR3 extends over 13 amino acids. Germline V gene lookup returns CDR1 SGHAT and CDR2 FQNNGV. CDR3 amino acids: CASSRLTGNEQYF. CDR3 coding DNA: TGTGCCAGCAGCCGCTTGACAGGGAACGAGCAGTACTTC.

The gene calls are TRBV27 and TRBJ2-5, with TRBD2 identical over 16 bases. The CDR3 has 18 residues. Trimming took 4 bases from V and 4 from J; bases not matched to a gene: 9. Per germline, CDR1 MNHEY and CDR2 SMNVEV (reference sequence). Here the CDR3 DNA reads TGTGCCAGCAGTTCGGGACTAGCGGGAGGGTCCCGAGGAGAGACCCAGTACTTC. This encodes CASSSGLAGGSRGETQYF.

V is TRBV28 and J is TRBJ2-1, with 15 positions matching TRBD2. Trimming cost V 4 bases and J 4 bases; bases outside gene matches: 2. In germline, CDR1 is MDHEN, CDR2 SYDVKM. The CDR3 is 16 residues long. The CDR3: CASSSGTSGRYNEQFF. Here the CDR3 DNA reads TGTGCCAGCAGTTCCGGGACTAGCGGGAGGTACAATGAGCAGTTCTTC.

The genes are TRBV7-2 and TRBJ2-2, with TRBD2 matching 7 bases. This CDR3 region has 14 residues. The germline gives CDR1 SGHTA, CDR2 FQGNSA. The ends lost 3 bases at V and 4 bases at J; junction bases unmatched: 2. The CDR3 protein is CASSLERGTGELFF. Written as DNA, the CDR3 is TGTGCCAGCAGCTTGGAGCGGGGCACCGGGGAGCTGTTTTTT.

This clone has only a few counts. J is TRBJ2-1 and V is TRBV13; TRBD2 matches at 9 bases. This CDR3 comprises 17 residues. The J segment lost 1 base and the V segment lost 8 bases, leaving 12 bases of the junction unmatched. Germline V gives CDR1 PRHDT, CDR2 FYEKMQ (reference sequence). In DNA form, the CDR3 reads TGTGCCAGCGCGGGCGGAGGACTAGCGATATCCTACAATGAGCAGTTCTTC. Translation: CASAGGGLAISYNEQFF.